This entry describes one T cell receptor beta chain. What this receptor recognizes is not known. No base qualities exist here, and no much larger clone lies one base off it. Other nucleotide sequences in the sample specify the same CDR3. Patients with a history of autoimmune disease or receiving systemic immunosuppression were excluded from the trial. In every dose cohort, peripheral blood was drawn for TCR sequencing at baseline, cycle 4 day 1, and cycle 7 day 1. Samples were obtained from an open-label, multicenter, first-in-human phase I dose-escalation trial of ivuxolimab. The trial enrolled adults with locally advanced or metastatic head and neck squamous cell, hepatocellular, melanoma or renal cell carcinoma. Before TCR sequencing, CD4+ T cells and CD8+ T cells were sorted from peripheral blood as separate populations. CDR1 DFQATT and CDR2 SNEGSKA were looked up in the germline V gene (reference sequence). From the cysteine up to the phenylalanine, the CDR3 has a length of 11 residues. Only CDR3 DNA remains: 33 bases, in frame from the first base. V lost 5 bases and J lost 5 bases, and the count of bases not matched to a germline gene is 2.

Genomic DNA was isolated from the sorted cells so that the TCRbeta CDR3 region could be sequenced. The immunoSEQ Assay was used for sequencing of TCRbeta CDR3 regions. Entries here come from immuneACCESS through TCRdb and include only in-frame sequences with V and J called. Some clones fail to appear in such tables; in the studies checked, an unresolved V gene covers under half of the shortfall, and the cause of the remainder is unknown. In this sample the table shows around 51,000 clones, over 65% of which occur a single time. The biggest ten clones account for approximately 2% of the sample. These data belong to a study of OX40 agonist ivuxolimab in advanced cancers. For the study in its entirety: Ivuxolimab was an agonistic, fully human IgG2 monoclonal antibody directed against OX40 (CD134), a costimulatory receptor. Peripheral TCRbeta sequencing aimed to test whether ivuxolimab altered TCR sequence diversity and caused clonal T-cell expansion. In the dose-escalation cohort, approximately 83% of patients were male, and the mean age was 60 years with a range of roughly 20 to 79. Intravenous ivuxolimab was administered to patients every 2 weeks at six dose levels: 0.01, 0.1, 0.3, 1.5, 3 and 10 mg/kg. Partial responses were achieved by three dose-escalation patients, of whom one had hepatocellular carcinoma and two had cutaneous melanoma. Patients were allowed to have had prior anti-PD-1, anti-PD-L1 or anti-CTLA-4 therapy, and less than 45% of the dose-escalation patients had previously received checkpoint inhibitors. Of the approximately 50 dose-escalation patients, hepatocellular carcinoma was present in about 20, melanoma in approximately 15, renal cell carcinoma in 9 and head and neck cancer in 9. The paper reports the monotherapy dose-escalation portion (N of about 52 patients) of the phase I ivuxolimab trial. What the authors observed across the whole study: At doses from 0.1 to 3.0 mg/kg, clonal expansion was seen in both CD4+ and CD8+ blood T cells between baseline and week 6. Low levels of normalized T-cell clonal expansion were also seen in some nonresponding patients. In the 0.1-3.0 mg/kg groups, partial responders were among the patients with the lowest normalized peripheral clonal expansion, particularly in CD8+ T cells. The antigen specificity of the peripheral T cells that underwent clonal expansion was not determined. After ivuxolimab, CD8+ T cells had more expanded clones than CD4+ T cells on average.

This TCR was recovered from an adult with an advanced solid tumor such as melanoma, head and neck, liver or kidney cancer. The sequences come from CD4+ or CD8+ T cells sorted from blood, collected in a trial of the OX40 agonist ivuxolimab. The chain joins TRBV20-1 to TRBJ2-7; 8 middle bases align to TRBD1. The DNA sequence is as follows: TGCAGTGCTGGACAGGGAAACGAGCAGTACTTC. Translated, this is CSAGQGNEQYF.